This entry is about one TCR beta chain. Its antigen remains unidentified. PCR was performed using 60 Vbeta and 13 Jbeta primers. Using immunoSEQ multiplex PCR, the repertoire was profiled, and TCRdb retains in-frame clones only, with some absent. This listing includes some 110,000 clones. These data are taken from a study of cytomegalovirus exposure and HLA in healthy donors. Regarding the study as a whole: Another analysis was done later, and it associated fewer than 20,000 TCR beta sequences with HLA alleles at 0.05 false discovery rate. When analyzed later, a missense DCLRE1C variant was found to be linked to TCR beta V- and J-gene trimming.

This CDR3 is built from 15 residues. Per germline, CDR1 MGHRA and CDR2 YSYEKL. With 3 bases removed from V and 2 bases from J, the gap between germline ends came to 13 bases. Sequencing was done on a sample of PBMCs. This TCR came from a young man in good health and CMV-seronegative. The chain uses TRBV4-1 and TRBJ1-1; D possibly corresponds to TRBD1 (6 bases). Written as DNA, the CDR3 is TGCGCCAGCAGCCAGGACGGACAGACCAACACTGAAGCTTTCTTT. This codes for CASSQDGQTNTEAFF.